This TCR beta chain was sequenced in a study of shared clonotypes between healthy human individuals. The length of the CDR3 is 12 residues. V shed 2 bases and J shed 4 bases, with 5 bases lying between them. Germline V gene data show CDR1 as SGHTA and CDR2 as FQGNSA. Clones were sequenced by immunoSEQ multiplex PCR, and TCRdb holds only the in-frame ones, with some missing. The sample holds about 490,000 clones, 79% seen once. By share of the sample, this clone is medium-sized. This CDR3 is also generated by other DNA sequences in the sample. Material for sequencing was PBMCs. The chain is built from TRBV7-2 and TRBJ1-2; D remains ambiguous. This clonotype originated in a woman aged 40 to 49 in good health. Some clones in this sample may be carry-over from other donors' samples. The CDR3 nucleotides read TGTGCCAGCAGCTTATCCGGCTATGGCTACACCTTC. Translation: CASSLSGYGYTF.